The sample holds many counts of the clone carrying this T cell receptor beta chain. The source of the sample is a study of T cells in Graves' hyperthyroidism and ophthalmopathy. Authors of the study amplified TCR beta CDR3 regions from RNA transcripts. The TCR CDR3 first-round RT-PCR relied on the HTBI primer set. TCRdb reprocessed the multiplex PCR reads with MiXCR, giving one entry per CDR3 protein. The sample holds some 500,000 distinct CDR3 sequences, approximately 24% seen once. CDR1 is SGHRS and CDR2 is YFSETQ in the germline V gene. The ends lost 4 bases at V and 11 bases at J; junction bases unmatched: 4. This CDR3 comprises 12 residues.

V and J are TRBV5-1 and TRBJ2-2, with 8 nucleotides matching TRBD1. This TCR was recovered from a woman in her twenties or thirties with Graves' ophthalmopathy. Source material: blood. CDR3 nucleotide sequence: TGCGCCAGCAGCCTACAGGGGGGTGAGCTGTTTTTT. Its translation: CASSLQGGELFF.